The 8 T cell receptor beta chains given below trace back to one sample, sequenced in a study of shared clonotypes between healthy human individuals (TCRdb year 2020). The library was generated by the immunoSEQ multiplex PCR assay. Entries here come from immuneACCESS through TCRdb and include only in-frame sequences with V and J called. Some clones fail to appear in such tables; in the studies checked, an unresolved V gene covers under half of the shortfall, and the cause of the remainder is unknown. This sample is represented by about 1.9 million clones; just over 90% of them were singletons. The top ten clones comprise more than 1.5% of the sample. CD8 naive samples consisted of CD45RO-negative cells that were positively selected for CCR7, yielding a CD45RA+CCR7+ population without TemRA cells. What was sequenced was naive CD8+ T cells from PBMCs. This specimen's cell subset or site label, per the study, means: CD45RA+CCR7+. All receptors come from a man aged 18 to 29 in good health. Some clones in this sample may be carry-over from other donors' samples.

The chain couples TRBV27 to TRBJ1-1; the D gene is possibly TRBD1 (5 bases). The CDR3 consists of 14 residues. V dropped 6 bases and J dropped 4 bases, with 15 bases sitting between them. In germline, CDR1 is MNHEY, CDR2 SMNVEV (reference sequence). This chain's CDR3 is CASSPRGMGTEAFF. CDR3 nucleotide sequence: TGTGCCAGCAGCCCAAGGGGCATGGGCACTGAAGCTTTCTTT.

The chain recombines TRBV27 with TRBJ2-2, with D hard to call. This CDR3 contains 13 residues. Germline V CDR1 and CDR2: MNHEY, SMNVEV (reference sequence). The ends were cut back, 8 bases at V and 4 bases at J, with 11 bases in the middle. CDR3 protein: CASVDEFTGELFF. CDR3 in DNA: TGTGCCAGCGTAGACGAATTCACCGGGGAGCTGTTTTTT.

The chain links TRBV7-2 to TRBJ1-2; weak D call: TRBD1 (6 bases). V was clipped by 8 bases and J by 4 bases, with 11 bases between them. Germline CDR1 reads SGHTA; CDR2 reads FQGNSA. This CDR3 has 12 residues. The CDR3 spells CASSRGTYGYTF. For the CDR3, the DNA is TGTGCCAGCTCCAGGGGAACCTATGGCTACACCTTC. Complete variable domain (other parts from reference TRBV7-2 and TRBJ1-2): GAGVSQSPSNKVTEKGKDVELRCDPISGHTALYWYRQSLGQGLEFLIYFQGNSAPDKSGLPSDRFSAERTGGSVSTLTIQRTQQEDSAVYLCASSRGTYGYTFGSGTRLTVV.

This sequence joins TRBV5-4 and TRBJ2-7; perhaps TRBD1 as D (5 bases). V shed 2 bases and J shed 12 bases, with 15 bases lying between them. This CDR3 has 12 amino acids. Germline CDR1 is SGHNT and CDR2 is YYREEE (reference sequence). For the CDR3, the DNA is TGTGCCAGCAGCTTCTGGCAGGGTTGGATGTACTTC. Its translation: CASSFWQGWMYF.

This chain joins TRBV9 and TRBJ1-3; D gene ambiguous. V was shortened by 4 bases and J by 0 bases, with 11 bases between the two germline ends. The germline V gene has CDR1 SGDLS and CDR2 YYNGEE. CDR3 length: 15 amino acids. The CDR3 region has the DNA TGTGCCAGCAGCCACGGGAGTGTCTCTGGAAACACCATATATTTT. The encoded protein is CASSHGSVSGNTIYF.

The gene calls are TRBV10-1 and TRBJ2-1, with D perhaps assigned TRBD1 or TRBD2 (5 bases each). The V and J ends lost 5 bases and 3 bases respectively, with 14 bases between them. In germline, CDR1 is WNHNN, CDR2 SYGVQD (reference sequence). This CDR3 has 15 amino acids. CDR3 region: CASSLGTGSYNEQFF. The DNA for the CDR3 is TGCGCCAGCAGTTTGGGGACGGGGAGCTACAATGAGCAGTTCTTC.

The chain has TRBV2 and TRBJ2-5, with D perhaps matching TRBD1 (5 bases). V was pared by 6 bases and J by 5 bases, with 16 bases between. The CDR3 spans 14 residues. From germline, CDR1 is SNHLY and CDR2 FYNNEI. CDR3 protein: CASSSVHRTETQYF. DNA for the CDR3: TGTGCCAGCAGCTCGGTGCACAGGACGGAGACCCAGTACTTC.

The J gene is TRBJ1-2, the V gene TRBV10-3, with D possibly being TRBD1 (5 bases). Germline CDR1 ENHRY, CDR2 SYGVKD. Deletions cut 3 bases from V and 4 bases from J, with 12 bases between. The CDR3 consists of 14 residues. The CDR3 DNA sequence: TGTGCCATCAGTGACCAGGGACCGAGCTATGGCTACACCTTC. Protein sequence: CAISDQGPSYGYTF.